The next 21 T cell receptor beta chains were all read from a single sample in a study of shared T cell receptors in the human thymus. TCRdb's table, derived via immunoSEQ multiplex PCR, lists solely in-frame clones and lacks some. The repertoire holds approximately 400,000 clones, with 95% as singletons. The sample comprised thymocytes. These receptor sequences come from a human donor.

CDR3 residues: CASSKGWRLAGDRSGELFF. The CDR3 DNA reads TGTGCCAGCAGCAAAGGGTGGAGGCTAGCGGGAGATAGGTCCGGGGAGCTGTTTTTT. This chain joins TRBV21-1 and TRBJ2-2; the table's D call of TRBD2 was not tested on the DNA. TRBV21-1 is labeled a pseudogene. The CDR3 contains 19 residues.

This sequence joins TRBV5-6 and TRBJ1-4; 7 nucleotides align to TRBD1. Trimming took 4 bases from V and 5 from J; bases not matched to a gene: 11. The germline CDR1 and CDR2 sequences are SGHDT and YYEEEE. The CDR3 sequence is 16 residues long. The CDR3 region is CASSVPHRGGNEKLFF. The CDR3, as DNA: TGTGCCAGCAGCGTCCCTCACAGGGGCGGCAATGAAAAACTGTTTTTT. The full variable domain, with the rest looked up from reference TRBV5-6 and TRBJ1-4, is DAGVTQSPTHLIKTRGQQVTLRCSPKSGHDTVSWYQQALGQGPQFIFQYYEEEERQRGNFPDRFSGHQFPNYSSELNVNALLLGDSALYLCASSVPHRGGNEKLFFGSGTQLSVL.

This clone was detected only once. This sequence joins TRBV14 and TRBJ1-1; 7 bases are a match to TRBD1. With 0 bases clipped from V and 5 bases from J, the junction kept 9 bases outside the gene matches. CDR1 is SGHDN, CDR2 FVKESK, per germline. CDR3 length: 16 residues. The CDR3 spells CASSQDLDREGTEAFF. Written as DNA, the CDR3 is TGTGCCAGCAGCCAAGATCTCGACAGGGAGGGTACTGAAGCTTTCTTT.

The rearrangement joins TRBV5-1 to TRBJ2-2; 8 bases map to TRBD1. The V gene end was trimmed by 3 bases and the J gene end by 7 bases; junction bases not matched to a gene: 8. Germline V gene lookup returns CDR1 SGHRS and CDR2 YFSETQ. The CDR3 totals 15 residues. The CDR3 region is CASSWRQGKSGELFF. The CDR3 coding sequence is TGCGCCAGCAGCTGGAGACAGGGGAAGAGCGGGGAGCTGTTTTTT.

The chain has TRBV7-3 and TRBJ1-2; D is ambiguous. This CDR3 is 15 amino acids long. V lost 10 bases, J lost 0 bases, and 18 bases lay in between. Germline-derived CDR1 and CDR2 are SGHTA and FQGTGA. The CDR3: CATVTGIYTNYGYTF. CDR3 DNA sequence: TGTGCCACCGTAACCGGGATTTACACTAACTATGGCTACACCTTC. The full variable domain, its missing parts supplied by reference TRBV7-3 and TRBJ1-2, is GAGVSQTPSNKVTEKGKYVELRCDPISGHTALYWYRQSLGQGPEFLIYFQGTGAADDSGLPNDRFFAVRPEGSVSTLKIQRTERGDSAVYLCATVTGIYTNYGYTFGSGTRLTVV.

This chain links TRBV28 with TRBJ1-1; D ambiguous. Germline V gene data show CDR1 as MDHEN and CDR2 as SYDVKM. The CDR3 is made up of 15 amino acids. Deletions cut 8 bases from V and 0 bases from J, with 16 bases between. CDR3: CASGGATEMNTEAFF. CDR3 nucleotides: TGTGCCAGCGGTGGCGCTACAGAGATGAACACTGAAGCTTTCTTT.

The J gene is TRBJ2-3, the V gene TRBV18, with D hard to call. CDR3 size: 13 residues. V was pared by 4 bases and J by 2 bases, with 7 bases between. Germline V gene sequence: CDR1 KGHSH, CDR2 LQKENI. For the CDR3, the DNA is TGTGCCAGCTCACTGAGATTCACAGATACGCAGTATTTT. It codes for CASSLRFTDTQYF. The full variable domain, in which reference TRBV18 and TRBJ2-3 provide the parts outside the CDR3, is NAGVMQNPRHLVRRRGQEARLRCSPMKGHSHVYWYRQLPEEGLKFMVYLQKENIIDESGMPKERFSAEFPKEGPSILRIQQVVRGDSAAYFCASSLRFTDTQYFGPGTRLTVL.

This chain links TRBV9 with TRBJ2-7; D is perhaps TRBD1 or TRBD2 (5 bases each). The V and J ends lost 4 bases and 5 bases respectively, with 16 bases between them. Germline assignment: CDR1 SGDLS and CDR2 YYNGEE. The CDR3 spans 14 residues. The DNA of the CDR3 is TGTGCCAGCAGCCTCGGGGCGTCCCACCACGAGCAGTACTTC. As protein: CASSLGASHHEQYF.

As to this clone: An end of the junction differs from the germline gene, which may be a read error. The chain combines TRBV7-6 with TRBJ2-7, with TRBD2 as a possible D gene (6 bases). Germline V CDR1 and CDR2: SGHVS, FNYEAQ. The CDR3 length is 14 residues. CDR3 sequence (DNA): TGTGCCAGCAGCTTAGTACTGACAGCCCTCATCGGGGGCTTC. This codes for CASSLVLTALIGGF.

The chain's CDR3 is CASSSEARWSYGYTF. The CDR3 bases are TGTGCCAGCAGCTCAGAGGCCAGGTGGAGCTATGGCTACACCTTC. The chain is built from TRBV7-2 and TRBJ1-2; D is ambiguous. The V gene lost 4 bases and the J gene lost 4 bases, with 16 bases spanning the gap. Germline assignment: CDR1 SGHTA and CDR2 FQGNSA. This CDR3 contains 15 residues. Using reference TRBV7-2 and TRBJ1-2 for the parts outside the CDR3, the full variable domain is GAGVSQSPSNKVTEKGKDVELRCDPISGHTALYWYRQSLGQGLEFLIYFQGNSAPDKSGLPSDRFSAERTGGSVSTLTIQRTQQEDSAVYLCASSSEARWSYGYTFGSGTRLTVV.

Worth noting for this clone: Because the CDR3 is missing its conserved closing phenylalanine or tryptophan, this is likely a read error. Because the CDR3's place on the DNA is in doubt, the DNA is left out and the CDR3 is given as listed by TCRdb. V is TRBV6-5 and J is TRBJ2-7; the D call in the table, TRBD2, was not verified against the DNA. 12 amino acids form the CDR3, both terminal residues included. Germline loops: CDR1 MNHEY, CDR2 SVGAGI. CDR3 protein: CASSLISGRSSA.

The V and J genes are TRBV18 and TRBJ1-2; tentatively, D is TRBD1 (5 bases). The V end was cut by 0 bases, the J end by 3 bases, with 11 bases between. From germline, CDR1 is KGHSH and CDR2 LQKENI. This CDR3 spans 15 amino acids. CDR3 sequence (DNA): TGTGCCAGCTCACCACCGGGAAGGGGAGACTATGGCTACACCTTC. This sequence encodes CASSPPGRGDYGYTF.

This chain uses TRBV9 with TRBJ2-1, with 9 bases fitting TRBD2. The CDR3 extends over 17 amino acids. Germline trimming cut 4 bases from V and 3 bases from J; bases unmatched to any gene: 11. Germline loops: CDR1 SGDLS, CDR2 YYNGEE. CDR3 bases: TGTGCCAGCAGCCCCCGAATAGCGGGAGACGGCTACAATGAGCAGTTCTTC. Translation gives CASSPRIAGDGYNEQFF.

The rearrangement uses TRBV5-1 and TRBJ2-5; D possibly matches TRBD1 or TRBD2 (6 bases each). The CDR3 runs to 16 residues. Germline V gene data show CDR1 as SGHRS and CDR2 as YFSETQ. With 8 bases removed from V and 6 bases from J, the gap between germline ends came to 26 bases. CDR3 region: CASTPGTHPGGKTQYF. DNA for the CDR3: TGCGCCAGTACCCCCGGGACACACCCAGGCGGGAAGACCCAGTACTTC.

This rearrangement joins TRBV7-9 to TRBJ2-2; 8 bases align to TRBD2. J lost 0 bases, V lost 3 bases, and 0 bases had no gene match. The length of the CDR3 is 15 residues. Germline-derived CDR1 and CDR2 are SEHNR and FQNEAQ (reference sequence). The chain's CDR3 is CASSFSGANTGELFF. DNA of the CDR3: TGTGCCAGCAGCTTTAGCGGGGCGAACACCGGGGAGCTGTTTTTT.

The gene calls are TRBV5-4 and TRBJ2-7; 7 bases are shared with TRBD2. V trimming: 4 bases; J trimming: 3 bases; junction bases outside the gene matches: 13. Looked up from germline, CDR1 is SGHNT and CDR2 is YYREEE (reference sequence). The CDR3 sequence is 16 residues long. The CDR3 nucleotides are TGTGCCAGCAGCCTGGGGGAGGGGTTTGGGTACTACGAGCAGTACTTC. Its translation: CASSLGEGFGYYEQYF.

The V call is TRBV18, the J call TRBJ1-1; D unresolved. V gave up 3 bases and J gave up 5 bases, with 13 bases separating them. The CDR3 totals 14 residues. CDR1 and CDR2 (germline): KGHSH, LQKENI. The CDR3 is CASSPYNGRTEAFF. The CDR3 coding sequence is TGTGCCAGCTCACCGTACAACGGGAGAACTGAAGCTTTCTTT.

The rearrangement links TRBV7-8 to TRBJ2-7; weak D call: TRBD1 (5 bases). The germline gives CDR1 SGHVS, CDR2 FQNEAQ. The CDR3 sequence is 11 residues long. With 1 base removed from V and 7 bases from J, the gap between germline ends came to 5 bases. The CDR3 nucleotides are TGTGCCAGCAGCTTAGGACAGGAGCAGTACTTC. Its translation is CASSLGQEQYF.

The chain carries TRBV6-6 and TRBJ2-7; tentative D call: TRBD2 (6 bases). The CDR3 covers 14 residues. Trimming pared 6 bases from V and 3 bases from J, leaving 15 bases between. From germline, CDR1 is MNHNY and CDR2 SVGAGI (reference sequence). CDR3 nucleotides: TGTGCCAGCAGAGTAGAGGAGGGGAACTACGAGCAGTACTTC. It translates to CASRVEEGNYEQYF.

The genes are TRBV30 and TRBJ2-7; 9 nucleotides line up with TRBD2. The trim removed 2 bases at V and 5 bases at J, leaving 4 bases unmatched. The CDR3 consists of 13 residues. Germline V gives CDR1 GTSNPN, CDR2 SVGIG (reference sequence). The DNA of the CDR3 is TGTGCCTGGAGTTTTAGCGGGAGTAACGAGCAGTACTTC. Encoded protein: CAWSFSGSNEQYF.

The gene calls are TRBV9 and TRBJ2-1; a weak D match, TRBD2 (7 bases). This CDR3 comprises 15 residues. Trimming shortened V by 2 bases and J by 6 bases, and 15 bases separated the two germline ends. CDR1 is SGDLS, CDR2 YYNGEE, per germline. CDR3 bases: TGTGCCAGCAGCGTGGGGAGGGGGTTAAGCAATGAGCAGTTCTTC. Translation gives CASSVGRGLSNEQFF.